The rows below give T cell receptor beta chains drawn from one sample of a study of T cell responses to AZD1222 COVID-19 vaccine. Measured with immunoSEQ multiplex PCR; TCRdb has only the in-frame clones, and not every one. The data hold about 110,000 clones, with approximately 92% observed a single time. Sequencing used peripheral blood, obtained 28 days after the second AZD1222 dose. Receptor source: an adult who received the AZD1222 COVID-19 vaccine. Both conserved end residues are part of each CDR3. Fields, in order: J gene, V gene, CDR3 length, CDR3 protein.

j_gene: TRBJ2-1
v_gene: TRBV7-9
len: 14
CDR3aa: CASVYLASSNEQFF

j_gene: TRBJ1-6
v_gene: TRBV6-5
len: 13
CDR3aa: CASGYKGDSPLHF

j_gene: TRBJ2-1
v_gene: TRBV4-3
len: 14
CDR3aa: CASSQAGGLNEQFF

j_gene: TRBJ2-7
v_gene: TRBV4-1
len: 15
CDR3aa: CASSQGPVRVDEQYF

j_gene: TRBJ1-5
v_gene: TRBV7-2
len: 15
CDR3aa: CASSLVAGGGQPQHF

j_gene: TRBJ2-2
v_gene: TRBV18
len: 14
CDR3aa: CASSPLGNAGELFF

j_gene: TRBJ2-5
v_gene: TRBV9
len: 14
CDR3aa: CASSEGLAGETQYF

j_gene: TRBJ1-6
v_gene: TRBV5-1
len: 14
CDR3aa: CASSVGIYNSPLHF

j_gene: TRBJ1-1
v_gene: TRBV6-5
len: 12
CDR3aa: CASKFRTGEAFF

j_gene: TRBJ2-2
v_gene: TRBV7-2
len: 18
CDR3aa: CASSRGAPGPVNTGELFF

j_gene: TRBJ1-4
v_gene: TRBV7-2
len: 14
CDR3aa: CASSPTGTNEKLFF

j_gene: TRBJ2-3
v_gene: TRBV6-5
len: 15
CDR3aa: CASSSTSGGADTQYF

j_gene: TRBJ2-7
v_gene: TRBV27
len: 13
CDR3aa: CASSYRGIYEQYF

j_gene: TRBJ2-3
v_gene: TRBV5-1
len: 18
CDR3aa: CASSLTRTGKGGTDTQYF

j_gene: TRBJ2-2
v_gene: TRBV1
len: 14
CDR3aa: CTSSQDWGTGELFF

j_gene: TRBJ1-2
v_gene: TRBV7-2
len: 13
CDR3aa: CASSGGTAFGYTF